This T cell receptor (beta chain) was identified during a study of T cells after yellow fever vaccination. Study summary: Each low-cell-number fraction was prepared by means of SMART-Seq v4 Ultra Low Input.

Study-level points and caveats: Abundant clonotypes from the bulk population could contaminate FACS-sorted repertoires. Most primary-vaccination clones reappeared after the booster (about 95% CD4, around 88% CD8). The secondary T-cell response peaked on day 5, not day 15, but was weaker.

MiXCR was run by TCRdb on the 5' RACE reads, yielding one entry per CDR3 protein. The sample carries roughly 500,000 distinct CDR3 sequences, 15% to 20% recorded once. This CDR3 has 10 residues. From germline, CDR1 is DFQATT and CDR2 SNEGSKA (reference sequence). Between the trimmed V and J ends, which lost 6 bases and 8 bases, there was a span of 9 bases. Notes on this clonotype: Its target is not known.

The receptor was derived from a man aged 30 to 39 who received the YFV17D yellow fever vaccine. J is TRBJ2-3 and V is TRBV20-1, with D possibly being TRBD1 or TRBD2 (5 bases each). The sample consisted of PBMCs, taken 15 days after the yellow fever booster vaccination. The CDR3 sequence is CSAWGSTQYF. The CDR3, as DNA: TGCAGTGCCTGGGGGAGTACGCAGTATTTT.